These 2 T cell receptor beta chains originate from one sample sequenced in a study of long-term antiretroviral therapy in people with HIV. The libraries were made with immunoSEQ v3.0 at survey level. TCRdb keeps only in-frame clones here, not all; method: immunoSEQ multiplex PCR. The sample comprises about 6,400 clones, 60% to 80% of which are singletons, and 15% rests with the top ten. Specimen: unsorted PBMCs, collected 0.5 years before starting antiretroviral therapy. These receptors were collected from a man aged 40-49 years with HIV.

For the CDR3, the DNA is TGTGCCAGCAGCGTCGGACAGGGGACCCAGCATTTT. Translation gives CASSVGQGTQHF. This chain connects TRBV7-2 to TRBJ1-5; 9 bases fit TRBD1. The ends lost 5 bases at V and 11 bases at J; junction bases unmatched: 4. This CDR3 comprises 12 residues. The germline V gene encodes CDR1 SGHTA and CDR2 FQGNSA. Full variable domain (remainder filled in from reference TRBV7-2 and TRBJ1-5): GAGVSQSPSNKVTEKGKDVELRCDPISGHTALYWYRQSLGQGLEFLIYFQGNSAPDKSGLPSDRFSAERTGGSVSTLTIQRTQQEDSAVYLCASSVGQGTQHFGDGTRLSIL.

The chain has TRBV6-5 and TRBJ1-2; 8 bases are a match to TRBD1. There are 15 residues in the CDR3. V dropped 5 bases and J dropped 7; count of bases not matched to a gene: 12. The V gene's germline CDR1 is MNHEY and CDR2 SVGAGI. This chain's CDR3 is CASSNTGGGMGGYTF. The DNA of the CDR3 is TGTGCCAGCAGTAACACAGGGGGGGGAATGGGTGGCTACACCTTC.